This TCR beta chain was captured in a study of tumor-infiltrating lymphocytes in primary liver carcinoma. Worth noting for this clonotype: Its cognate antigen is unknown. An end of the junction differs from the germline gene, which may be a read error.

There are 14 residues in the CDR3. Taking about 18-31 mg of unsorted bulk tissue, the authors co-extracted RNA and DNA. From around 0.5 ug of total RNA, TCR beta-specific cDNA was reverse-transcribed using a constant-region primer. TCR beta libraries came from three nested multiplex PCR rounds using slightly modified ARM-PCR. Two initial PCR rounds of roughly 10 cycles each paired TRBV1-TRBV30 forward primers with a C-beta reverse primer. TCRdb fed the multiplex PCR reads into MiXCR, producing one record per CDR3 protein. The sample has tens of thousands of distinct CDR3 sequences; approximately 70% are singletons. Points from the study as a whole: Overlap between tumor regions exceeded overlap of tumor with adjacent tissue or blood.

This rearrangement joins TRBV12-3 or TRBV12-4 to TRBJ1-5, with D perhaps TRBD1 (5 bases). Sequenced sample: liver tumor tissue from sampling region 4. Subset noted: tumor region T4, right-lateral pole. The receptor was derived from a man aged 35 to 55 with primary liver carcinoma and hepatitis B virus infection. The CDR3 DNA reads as TGTGCCATCAGTTTAGCACAGGGCAATCAGCCCCAGCATTTT. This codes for CAISLAQGNQPQHF.